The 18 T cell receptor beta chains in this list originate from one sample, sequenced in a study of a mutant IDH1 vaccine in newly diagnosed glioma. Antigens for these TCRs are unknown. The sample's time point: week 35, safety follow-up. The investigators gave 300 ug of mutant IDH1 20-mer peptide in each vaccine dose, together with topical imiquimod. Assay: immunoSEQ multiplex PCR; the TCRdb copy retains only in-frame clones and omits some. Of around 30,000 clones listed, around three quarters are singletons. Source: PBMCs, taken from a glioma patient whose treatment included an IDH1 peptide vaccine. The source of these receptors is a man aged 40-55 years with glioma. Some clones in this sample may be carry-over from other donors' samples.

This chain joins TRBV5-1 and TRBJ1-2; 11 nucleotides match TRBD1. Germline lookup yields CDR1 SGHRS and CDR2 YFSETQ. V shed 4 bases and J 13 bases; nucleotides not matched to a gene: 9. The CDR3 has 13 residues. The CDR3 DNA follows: TGCGCCAGCAGCAACGGATGGGACAGGGGGGCCACCTTC. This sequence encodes CASSNGWDRGATF.

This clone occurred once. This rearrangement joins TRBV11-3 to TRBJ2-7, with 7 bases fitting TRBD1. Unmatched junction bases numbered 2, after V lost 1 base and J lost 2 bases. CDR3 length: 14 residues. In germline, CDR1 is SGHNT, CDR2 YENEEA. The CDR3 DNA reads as TGTGCCAGCAGCTTAGCCGGGACAGCCTACGAGCAGTACTTC. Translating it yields CASSLAGTAYEQYF.

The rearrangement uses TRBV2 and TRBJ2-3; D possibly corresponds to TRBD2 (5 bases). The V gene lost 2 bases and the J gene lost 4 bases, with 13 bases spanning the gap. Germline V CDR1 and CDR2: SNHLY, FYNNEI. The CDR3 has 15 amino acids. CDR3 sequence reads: CASSESRGLADTQYF. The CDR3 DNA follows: TGTGCCAGCAGTGAATCTAGAGGGTTGGCAGATACGCAGTATTTT.

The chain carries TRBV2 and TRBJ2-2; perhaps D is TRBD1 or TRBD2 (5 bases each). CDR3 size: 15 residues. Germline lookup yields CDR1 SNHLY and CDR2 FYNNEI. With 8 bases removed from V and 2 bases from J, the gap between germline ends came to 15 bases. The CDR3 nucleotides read TGTGCCAGCGGGGGAAGGAGTATTAACACCGGGGAGCTGTTTTTT. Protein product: CASGGRSINTGELFF.

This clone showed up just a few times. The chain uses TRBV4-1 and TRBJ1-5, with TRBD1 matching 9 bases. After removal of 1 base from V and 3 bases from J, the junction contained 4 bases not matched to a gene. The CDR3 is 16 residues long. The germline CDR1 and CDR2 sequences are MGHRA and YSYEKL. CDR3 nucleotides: TGCGCCAGCAGCCAAGGGACAGGGGCCATCAATCAGCCCCAGCATTTT. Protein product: CASSQGTGAINQPQHF.

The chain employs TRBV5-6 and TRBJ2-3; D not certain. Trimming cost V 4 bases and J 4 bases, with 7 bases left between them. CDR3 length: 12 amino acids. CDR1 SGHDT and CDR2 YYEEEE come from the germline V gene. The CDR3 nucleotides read TGTGCCAGCAGCCCAACAGCAGATACGCAGTATTTT. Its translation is CASSPTADTQYF. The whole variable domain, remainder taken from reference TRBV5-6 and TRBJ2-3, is DAGVTQSPTHLIKTRGQQVTLRCSPKSGHDTVSWYQQALGQGPQFIFQYYEEEERQRGNFPDRFSGHQFPNYSSELNVNALLLGDSALYLCASSPTADTQYFGPGTRLTVL.

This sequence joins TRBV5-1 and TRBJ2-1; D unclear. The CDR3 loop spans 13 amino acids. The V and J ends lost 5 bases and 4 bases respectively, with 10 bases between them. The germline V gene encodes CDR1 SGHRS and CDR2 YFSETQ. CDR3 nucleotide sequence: TGCGCCAGCAGTCTGGAGAGATACAATGAGCAGTTCTTC. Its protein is CASSLERYNEQFF.

The CDR3 spells CASSYSGGALNTEAFF. The DNA for the CDR3 is TGTGCCAGCAGTTACTCTGGAGGGGCGCTGAACACTGAAGCTTTCTTT. The chain has TRBV6-5 and TRBJ1-1, with a possible D match to TRBD1 (5 bases). This CDR3 has 16 residues. Trimming stripped 0 bases from V and 0 bases from J, with 11 bases between. Germline values: CDR1 MNHEY, CDR2 SVGAGI.

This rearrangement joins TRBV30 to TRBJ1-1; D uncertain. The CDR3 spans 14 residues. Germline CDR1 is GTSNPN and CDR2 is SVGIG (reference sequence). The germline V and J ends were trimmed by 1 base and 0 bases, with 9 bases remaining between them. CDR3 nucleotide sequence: TGTGCCTGGAGTGCGAGTGGAATGAACACTGAAGCTTTCTTT. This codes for CAWSASGMNTEAFF. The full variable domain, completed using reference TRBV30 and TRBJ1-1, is SQTIHQWPATLVQPVGSPLSLECTVEGTSNPNLYWYRQAAGRGLQLLFYSVGIGQISSEVPQNLSASRPQDRQFILSSKKLLLSDSGFYLCAWSASGMNTEAFFGQGTRLTVV.

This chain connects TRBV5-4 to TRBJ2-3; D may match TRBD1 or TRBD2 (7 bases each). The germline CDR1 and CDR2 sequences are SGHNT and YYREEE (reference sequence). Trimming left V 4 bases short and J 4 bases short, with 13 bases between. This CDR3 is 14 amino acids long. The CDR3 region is CASSKQGRADTQYF. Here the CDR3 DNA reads TGTGCCAGCAGCAAACAGGGGAGGGCAGATACGCAGTATTTT.

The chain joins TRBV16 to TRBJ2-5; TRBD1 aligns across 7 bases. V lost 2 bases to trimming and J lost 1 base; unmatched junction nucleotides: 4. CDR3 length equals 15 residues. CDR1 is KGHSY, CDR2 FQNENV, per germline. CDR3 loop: CASSQLQGSQETQYF. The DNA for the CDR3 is TGTGCCAGCAGCCAACTACAGGGGTCCCAAGAGACCCAGTACTTC.

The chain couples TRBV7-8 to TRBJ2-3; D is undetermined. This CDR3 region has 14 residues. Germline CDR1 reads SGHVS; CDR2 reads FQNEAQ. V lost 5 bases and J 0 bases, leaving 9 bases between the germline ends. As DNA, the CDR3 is TGTGCCAGCAGCCCCGAGTACAGCACAGATACGCAGTATTTT. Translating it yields CASSPEYSTDTQYF.

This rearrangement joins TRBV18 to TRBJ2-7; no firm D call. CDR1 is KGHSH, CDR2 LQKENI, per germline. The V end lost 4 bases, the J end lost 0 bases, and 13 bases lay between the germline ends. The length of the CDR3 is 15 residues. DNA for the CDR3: TGTGCCAGCTCACGATCCCTAGAGAACTCCTACGAGCAGTACTTC. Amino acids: CASSRSLENSYEQYF.

The CDR3 region has the DNA TGCGCCAGCAGCTCGGACCGCTACGGCTACACCTTC. Its protein product is CASSSDRYGYTF. The chain combines TRBV5-1 with TRBJ1-2; no clear D gene. CDR3 length: 12 residues. V was cut by 3 bases and J by 8 bases, with 11 bases left in between. Looked up from germline, CDR1 is SGHRS and CDR2 is YFSETQ.

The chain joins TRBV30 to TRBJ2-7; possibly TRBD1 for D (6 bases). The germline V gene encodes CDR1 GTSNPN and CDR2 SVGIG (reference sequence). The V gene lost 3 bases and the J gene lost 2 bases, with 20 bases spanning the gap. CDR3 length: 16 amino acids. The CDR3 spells CAWRPPLGRGTYEQYF. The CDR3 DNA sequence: TGTGCCTGGAGACCTCCTCTCGGAAGGGGGACCTACGAGCAGTACTTC.

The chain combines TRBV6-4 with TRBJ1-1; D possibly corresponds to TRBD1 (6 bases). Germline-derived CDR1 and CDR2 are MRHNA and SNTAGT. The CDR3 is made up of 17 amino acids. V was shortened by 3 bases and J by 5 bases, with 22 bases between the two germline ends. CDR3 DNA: TGTGCCAGCAGTGAAAAATGGGGGGGCCACGGGTGGACTGAAGCTTTCTTT. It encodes CASSEKWGGHGWTEAFF.

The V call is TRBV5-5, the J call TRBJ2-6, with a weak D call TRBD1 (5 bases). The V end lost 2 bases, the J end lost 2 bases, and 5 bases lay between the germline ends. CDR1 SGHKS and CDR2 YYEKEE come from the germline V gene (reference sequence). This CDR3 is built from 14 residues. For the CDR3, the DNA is TGTGCCAGCAGCTTAGGGGCTGGGGCCAACGTCCTGACTTTC. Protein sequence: CASSLGAGANVLTF.

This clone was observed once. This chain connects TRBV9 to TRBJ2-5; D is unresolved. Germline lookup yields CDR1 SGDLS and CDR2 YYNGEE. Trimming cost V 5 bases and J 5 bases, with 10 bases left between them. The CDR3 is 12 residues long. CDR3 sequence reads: CASSEVGETQYF. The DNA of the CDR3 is TGTGCCAGCAGTGAGGTCGGGGAGACCCAGTACTTC.